What follows are 3 T cell receptor beta chains derived from one specimen sequenced in a study of chemoradiotherapy in HPV16-positive cancers. The repertoire was sequenced with immunoSEQ multiplex PCR; TCRdb's copy has only in-frame clones and lacks some. Counted here are about 2,700 clones, 70% to 90% occurring once; the ten biggest clones make up approximately 4%. The source was tumor tissue, collected from a patient who underwent chemoradiotherapy. These receptors originate from a human donor with HPV-associated anogenital cancer.

The genes are TRBV6-5 and TRBJ2-7; no firm D call. Germline V lookup: CDR1 MNHEY, CDR2 SVGAGI. This CDR3 region has 14 residues. V lost 5 bases and J 0 bases, leaving 11 bases between the germline ends. In DNA, the CDR3 is TGTGCCAGCAGTAGAGGCCTCTCCTCCTACGAGCAGTACTTC. Translation: CASSRGLSSYEQYF.

The chain employs TRBV4-2 and TRBJ1-1; unclear D gene. Between the trimmed V and J ends, which lost 4 bases and 3 bases, there was a span of 18 bases. The CDR3 extends over 16 amino acids. Germline-derived CDR1 and CDR2 are LGHNA and YNFKEQ. CDR3 bases: TGTGCCAGCAGCCGATTATCGGCCGGCTTAGACACTGAAGCTTTCTTT. Protein sequence: CASSRLSAGLDTEAFF.

V and J are TRBV11-1 and TRBJ2-5, with TRBD1 matching 8 bases. The CDR3 runs to 15 residues. CDR1 is SGHAT, CDR2 FQDESV, per germline (reference sequence). With V trimmed by 2 bases and J by 1 base, 3 bases remained unmatched. CDR3 in DNA: TGTGCCAGCAGCTTAACAGGGGGACTCCAAGAGACCCAGTACTTC. Translated: CASSLTGGLQETQYF.